This note documents a single T cell receptor (beta chain) sequence. Its antigen is currently unknown. Its ends do not fully match the called genes, so a read error is possible. Germline assignment: CDR1 SQVTM and CDR2 ANQGSEA. The CDR3 is made up of 12 amino acids. Multiple V-beta primers and a C-beta primer amplified TCRB from RNA. TCRdb independently ran MiXCR on the multiplex PCR reads; one entry per CDR3 protein. The sample records more than 10,000 distinct CDR3 sequences, about 66% being singletons. The sample is drawn from a study of tumor-infiltrating lymphocytes in glioblastoma multiforme. Whole-study findings and limits: No surface-marker sorting into functional T cell subtypes was done.

This clonotype was sampled from a male donor with glioblastoma. V gene TRBV29-1 combines with J gene TRBJ2-7; a possible D gene is TRBD2 (6 bases). The sequencing sample was made of brain tumor tissue. The DNA for the CDR3 is TGCAGCGTTGCCGGGACTCCCTACGGGCAGTACTTC. Encoded protein: CSVAGTPYGQYF.